This TCR beta chain was retrieved from a study of blood T cell repertoires in COVID-19. Trimming removed 5 bases at V and 0 bases at J, with 14 bases between. CDR1 ENHRY and CDR2 SYGVKD come from the germline V gene. CDR3 length: 15 amino acids. Produced via immunoSEQ multiplex PCR; TCRdb's table is partial and in-frame only. This sample carries a few hundred thousand clones, more than 85% of them seen once, and the ten largest clones take roughly 3%. The sequenced sample was PBMCs or T cells enriched from blood (not recorded which). This TCR derives from a woman in her twenties or thirties who had recovered from COVID-19. V and J are TRBV10-3 and TRBJ2-7; D might be TRBD2 (6 bases). The CDR3 region has the DNA TGTGCCATCAGTAGTAGCCTAGCGTCCTCCTACGAGCAGTACTTC. Its protein product is CAISSSLASSYEQYF.